This is a list of T cell receptor beta chains from one sample in a study of blood T cells in healthy people across ages. TCRdb independently ran MiXCR on the 5' RACE reads; one entry per CDR3 protein. The table records 750,000 or so distinct CDR3 sequences, roughly 25% of them present only once. This sample also belongs to another study, concerning T cells of mothers and their children.

The sequenced material came from blood. The receptors come from a boy aged 5-17 years in good health. Both conserved end residues are part of each CDR3. D genes are given only for firm matches. Clone size is stated in some rows and not others, as once, few, many or a class when expanded.

cdr3_aa cdr3_nt j_call clone_size d_call v_call
CASSHRTSATNEKLFF TGCGCCAGCAGCCACCGTACCAGTGCAACTAATGAAAAACTGTTTTTT TRBJ1-4 few - TRBV4-1
CASSTGTGNPTIAKNIQYF TGTGCCAGCAGTACTGGGACAGGGAACCCTACTATAGCCAAAAACATTCAGTACTTC TRBJ2-4 - TRBD1 TRBV5-5
CASSYSSSLTTGELFF TGTGCCAGCAGTTACTCCTCTTCACTTACAACCGGGGAGCTGTTTTTT TRBJ2-2 few - TRBV6-2/TRBV6-3
CASRETASYEQYF TGTGCCAGCAGGGAGACAGCCTCCTACGAGCAGTACTTC TRBJ2-7 few - TRBV6-2/TRBV6-3
CASSLGLAVPYNEQFF TGTGCTAGCAGCCTCGGACTAGCGGTGCCCTACAATGAGCAGTTCTTC TRBJ2-1 few TRBD2 TRBV7-7
CASSFQGRTDTQYF TGTGCCAGCAGCTTCCAGGGCCGCACAGATACGCAGTATTTT TRBJ2-3 - - TRBV7-8
CASSDHRALQETQYF TGTGCCAGCAGTGACCACCGGGCCCTCCAAGAGACCCAGTACTTC TRBJ2-5 - - TRBV2
CSVVGDSSNYGYTF TGCAGCGTTGTGGGGGACAGTTCTAACTATGGCTACACCTTC TRBJ1-2 few TRBD1 TRBV29-1
CASFPPGTTYGYTF TGTGCCAGTTTCCCCCCCGGGACAACCTATGGCTACACCTTC TRBJ1-2 - - TRBV28
CSVARQGWGRAPWEQYF TGCAGCGTAGCACGACAGGGTTGGGGGAGGGCCCCCTGGGAGCAGTACTTC TRBJ2-7 few - TRBV29-1
CASSPGQGIGAKNIQYF TGTGCCAGCAGCCCTGGACAGGGTATAGGGGCCAAAAACATTCAGTACTTC TRBJ2-4 - TRBD1 TRBV11-2
CASSLASLAGEAKHF TGCGCCAGCAGCTTGGCTTCACTAGCGGGGGAAGCTAAACACTTC TRBJ2-5 - TRBD2 TRBV5-1
CATTNWGNEKLFF TGTGCCACCACTAACTGGGGTAATGAAAAACTGTTTTTT TRBJ1-4 - - TRBV15
CSARDSSDYLQFF TGCAGTGCTAGAGACTCTTCGGACTACCTCCAGTTCTTC TRBJ2-1 few - TRBV20-1
CASSLAWTSTHEQYF TGTGCCAGCAGCTTAGCGTGGACTAGCACCCACGAGCAGTACTTC TRBJ2-7 few TRBD2 TRBV7-8
CASSRWTLKTNEQYF TGTGCCAGCAGCCGGTGGACACTGAAGACGAACGAGCAGTACTTC TRBJ2-7 few - TRBV12-3/TRBV12-4
CSARRGALNTEAFF TGCAGTGCTAGGCGTGGAGCTCTGAACACTGAAGCTTTCTTT TRBJ1-1 - - TRBV20-1
CASSASGQWETQYF TGTGCCAGCAGCGCATCAGGACAGTGGGAGACCCAGTACTTC TRBJ2-5 - - TRBV5-6
CASSVTGIYEQFF TGTGCCAGCAGTGTCACAGGGATATATGAGCAGTTCTTC TRBJ2-1 - - TRBV2
CASSLGLAGDDTQYF TGTGCCAGCAGTTTGGGGCTAGCGGGAGACGATACGCAGTATTTT TRBJ2-3 - TRBD2 TRBV27
CSARDGLAQSGTDTQYF TGCAGTGCTAGAGATGGGTTAGCCCAATCGGGAACAGATACGCAGTATTTT TRBJ2-3 - - TRBV20-1
CSVVGLSEKLFF TGCAGCGTTGTCGGACTGTCTGAAAAACTGTTTTTT TRBJ1-4 - - TRBV29-1
CASSQATRGRWDTQYF TGTGCCAGCAGCCAAGCCACCCGCGGGAGATGGGATACGCAGTATTTT TRBJ2-3 - TRBD2 TRBV14
CASSYVSGGDEAFF TGCGCCAGCAGCTACGTTTCCGGGGGCGATGAAGCTTTCTTT TRBJ1-1 - - TRBV5-1
CASSSPREHSNQPQHF TGTGCCAGCAGCTCCCCTCGGGAACATAGCAATCAGCCCCAGCATTTT TRBJ1-5 few - TRBV11-2
CASSQGQGRATYEQYF TGTGCCAGCAGTCAGGGACAAGGTAGGGCAACCTACGAGCAGTACTTC TRBJ2-7 few - TRBV12-3/TRBV12-4
CASAPDRAYEQYF TGTGCCAGTGCCCCGGACAGGGCCTACGAGCAGTACTTC TRBJ2-7 few TRBD1 TRBV11-1
CSITGAPRQPQHF TGCAGTATAACAGGGGCGCCGAGGCAGCCCCAGCATTTT TRBJ1-5 - TRBD1 TRBV20-1
CASSLDLIGELFF TGTGCCAGCAGCTTAGACCTCATCGGGGAGCTGTTTTTT TRBJ2-2 - - TRBV7-2
CATTRDQETQYF TGTGCCACAACGCGGGACCAAGAGACCCAGTACTTC TRBJ2-5 few - TRBV6-2/TRBV6-3
CASSPNLVEETQYF TGTGCCAGCAGTCCAAACCTCGTGGAAGAGACCCAGTACTTC TRBJ2-5 - - TRBV7-2
CASSLFTGETQYF TGTGCCAGCAGTTTATTCACGGGAGAGACCCAGTACTTC TRBJ2-5 - - TRBV27
CASSSPGEQFF TGTGCCAGCAGCTCTCCTGGAGAGCAGTTCTTC TRBJ2-1 few - TRBV7-9
CASSTGTGNYGYTF TGCGCCAGCAGCACCGGGACAGGGAACTATGGCTACACCTTC TRBJ1-2 - TRBD1 TRBV5-1
CASRRQGAGEQYF TGTGCCAGCAGAAGACAGGGGGCCGGCGAGCAGTACTTC TRBJ2-7 once TRBD1 TRBV6-5
CASSPPAGGPSEQYF TGTGCCAGCAGCCCGCCAGCGGGGGGGCCGTCCGAGCAGTACTTC TRBJ2-7 - TRBD2 TRBV7-2
CSVELGRPFASTDTQYF TGCAGCGTTGAATTGGGAAGGCCCTTCGCTAGCACAGATACGCAGTATTTT TRBJ2-3 - - TRBV29-1
CASSVGQGVDTDTQYF TGTGCCAGCAGCGTTGGACAGGGCGTCGACACAGATACGCAGTATTTT TRBJ2-3 few TRBD1 TRBV3-1
CASSPHADEQFF TGTGCCAGCAGCCCCCACGCGGATGAGCAGTTCTTC TRBJ2-1 few - TRBV3-1
CATSDLESSSYNEQFF TGTGCCACCAGTGATTTGGAGAGTAGCTCCTACAATGAGCAGTTCTTC TRBJ2-1 few - TRBV24-1
CSAQSAVAGSFYNEQFF TGCAGTGCGCAAAGCGCCGTAGCGGGATCGTTCTACAATGAGCAGTTCTTC TRBJ2-1 few TRBD2 TRBV20-1
CASSQGTSGSEEQYF TGTGCCAGCAGCCAGGGGACTAGCGGGAGTGAAGAGCAGTACTTC TRBJ2-7 once TRBD2 TRBV3-1